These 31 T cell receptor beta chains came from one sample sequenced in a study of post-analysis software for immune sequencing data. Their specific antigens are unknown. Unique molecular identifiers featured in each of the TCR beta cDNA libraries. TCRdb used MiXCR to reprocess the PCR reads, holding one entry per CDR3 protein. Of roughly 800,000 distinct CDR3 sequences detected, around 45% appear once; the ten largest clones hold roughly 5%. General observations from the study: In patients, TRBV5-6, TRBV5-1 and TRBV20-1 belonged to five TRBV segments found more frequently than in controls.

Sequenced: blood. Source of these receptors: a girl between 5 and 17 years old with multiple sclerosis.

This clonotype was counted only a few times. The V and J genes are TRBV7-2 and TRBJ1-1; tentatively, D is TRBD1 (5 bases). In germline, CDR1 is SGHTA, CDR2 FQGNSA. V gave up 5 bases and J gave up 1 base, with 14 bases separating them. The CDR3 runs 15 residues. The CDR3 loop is CASSQRGGENTEAFF. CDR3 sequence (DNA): TGTGCCAGCAGCCAGCGGGGGGGGGAGAACACTGAAGCTTTCTTT.

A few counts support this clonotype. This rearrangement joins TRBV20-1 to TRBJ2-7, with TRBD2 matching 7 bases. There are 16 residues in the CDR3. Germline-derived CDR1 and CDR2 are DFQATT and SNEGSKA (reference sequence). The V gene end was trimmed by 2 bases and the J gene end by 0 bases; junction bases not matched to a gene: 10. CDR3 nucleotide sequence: TGCAGTGCTAGACCCCCAGGAACTAGCGTCTCCTACGAGCAGTACTTC. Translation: CSARPPGTSVSYEQYF.

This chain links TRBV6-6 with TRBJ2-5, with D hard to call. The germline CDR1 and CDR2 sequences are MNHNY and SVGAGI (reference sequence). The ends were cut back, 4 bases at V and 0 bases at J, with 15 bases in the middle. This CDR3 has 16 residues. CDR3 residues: CASSSLQTLYQETQYF. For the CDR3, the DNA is TGTGCCAGCAGTTCTCTCCAGACCCTGTACCAAGAGACCCAGTACTTC.

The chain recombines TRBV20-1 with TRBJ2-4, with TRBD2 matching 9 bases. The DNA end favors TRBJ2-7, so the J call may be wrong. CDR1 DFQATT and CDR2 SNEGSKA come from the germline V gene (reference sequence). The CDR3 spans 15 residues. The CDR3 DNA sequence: TGCAGTGCTAGAGTCCGCGGGAGGGCCTGGGACGAGCAGTACTTC. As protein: CSARVRGRAWDEQYF.

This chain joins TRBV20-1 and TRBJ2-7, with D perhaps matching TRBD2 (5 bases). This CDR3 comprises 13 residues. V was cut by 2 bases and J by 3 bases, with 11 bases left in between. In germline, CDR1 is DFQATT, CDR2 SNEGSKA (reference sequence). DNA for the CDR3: TGCAGTGCTAGACCAGACTATGACTACGAGCAGTACTTC. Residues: CSARPDYDYEQYF.

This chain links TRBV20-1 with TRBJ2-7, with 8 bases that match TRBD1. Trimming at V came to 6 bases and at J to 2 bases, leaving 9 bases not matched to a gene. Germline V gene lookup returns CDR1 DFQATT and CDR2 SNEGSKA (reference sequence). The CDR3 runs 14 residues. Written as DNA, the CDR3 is TGCAGTGCCGTAAGGGGGACAGGTACCTACGAGCAGTACTTC. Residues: CSAVRGTGTYEQYF.

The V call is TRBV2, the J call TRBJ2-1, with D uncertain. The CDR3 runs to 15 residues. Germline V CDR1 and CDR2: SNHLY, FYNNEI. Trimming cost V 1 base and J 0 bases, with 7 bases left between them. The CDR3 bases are TGTGCCAGCAGTGAAGACTTGAGCTCCTACAATGAGCAGTTCTTC. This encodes CASSEDLSSYNEQFF.

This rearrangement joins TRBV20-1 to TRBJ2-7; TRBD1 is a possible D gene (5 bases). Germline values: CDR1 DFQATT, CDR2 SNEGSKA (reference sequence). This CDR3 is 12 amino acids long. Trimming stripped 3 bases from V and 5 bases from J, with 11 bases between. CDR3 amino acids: CSARKGSNEQYF. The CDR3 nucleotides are TGCAGTGCTAGGAAGGGGTCCAACGAGCAGTACTTC.

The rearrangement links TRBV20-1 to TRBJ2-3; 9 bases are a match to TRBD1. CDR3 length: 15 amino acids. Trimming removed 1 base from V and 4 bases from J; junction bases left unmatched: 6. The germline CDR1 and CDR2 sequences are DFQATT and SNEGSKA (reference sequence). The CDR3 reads CSARGSTGGSDTQYF. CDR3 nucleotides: TGCAGTGCTAGAGGATCGACAGGGGGGTCAGATACGCAGTATTTT.

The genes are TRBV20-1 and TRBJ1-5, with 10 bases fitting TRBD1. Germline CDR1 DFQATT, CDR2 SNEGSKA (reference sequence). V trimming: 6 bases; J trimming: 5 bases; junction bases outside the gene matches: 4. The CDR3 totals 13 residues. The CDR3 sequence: CSAPGTGDQPQHF. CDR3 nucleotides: TGCAGTGCCCCAGGGACAGGGGATCAGCCCCAGCATTTT.

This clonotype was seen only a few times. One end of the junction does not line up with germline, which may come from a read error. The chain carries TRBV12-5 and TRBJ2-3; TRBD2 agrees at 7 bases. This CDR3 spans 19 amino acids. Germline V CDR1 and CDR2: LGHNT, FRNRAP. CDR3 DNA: TGTGTTAGTGGTTTGGTCAGGTCAGCTAGCGGAGTCCTCACAGATACGCAGTATTTT. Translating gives CVSGLVRSASGVLTDTQYF.

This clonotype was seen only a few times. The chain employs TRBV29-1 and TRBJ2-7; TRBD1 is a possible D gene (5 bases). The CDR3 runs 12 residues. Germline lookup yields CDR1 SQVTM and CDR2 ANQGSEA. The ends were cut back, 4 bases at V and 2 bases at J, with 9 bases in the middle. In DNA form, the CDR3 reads TGCAGCGTTGGGACATCTACCTACGAGCAGTACTTC. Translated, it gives CSVGTSTYEQYF.

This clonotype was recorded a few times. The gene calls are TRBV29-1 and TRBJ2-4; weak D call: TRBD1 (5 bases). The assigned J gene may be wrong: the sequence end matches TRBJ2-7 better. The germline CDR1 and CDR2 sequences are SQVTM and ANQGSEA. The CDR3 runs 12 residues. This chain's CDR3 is CSGADTPYEQYF. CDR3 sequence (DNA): TGCAGCGGGGCGGACACCCCCTACGAGCAGTACTTC.

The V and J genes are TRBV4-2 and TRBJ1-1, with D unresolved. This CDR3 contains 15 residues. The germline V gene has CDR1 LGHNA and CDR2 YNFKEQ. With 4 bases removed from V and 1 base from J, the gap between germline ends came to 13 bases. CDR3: CASSPLAEGNTEAFF. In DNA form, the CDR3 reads TGTGCCAGCAGCCCGCTGGCCGAGGGGAACACTGAAGCTTTCTTT.

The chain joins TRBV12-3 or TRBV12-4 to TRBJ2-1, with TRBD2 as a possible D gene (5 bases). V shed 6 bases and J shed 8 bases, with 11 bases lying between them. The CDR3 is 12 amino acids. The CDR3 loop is CASSHGGDEQFF. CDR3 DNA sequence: TGTGCCAGCAGCCACGGAGGAGATGAGCAGTTCTTC.

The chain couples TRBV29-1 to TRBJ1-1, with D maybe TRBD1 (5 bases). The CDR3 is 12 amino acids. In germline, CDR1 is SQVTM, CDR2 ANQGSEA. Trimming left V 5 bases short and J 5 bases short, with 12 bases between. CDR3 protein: CSVPREDTEAFF. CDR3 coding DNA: TGCAGCGTTCCCAGGGAGGATACTGAAGCTTTCTTT.

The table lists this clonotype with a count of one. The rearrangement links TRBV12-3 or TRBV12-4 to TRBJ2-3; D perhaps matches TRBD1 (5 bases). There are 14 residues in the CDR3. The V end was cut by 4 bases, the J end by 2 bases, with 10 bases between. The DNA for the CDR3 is TGTGCCAGCAGTTGTGGCAGGGACACAGATACGCAGTATTTT. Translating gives CASSCGRDTDTQYF.

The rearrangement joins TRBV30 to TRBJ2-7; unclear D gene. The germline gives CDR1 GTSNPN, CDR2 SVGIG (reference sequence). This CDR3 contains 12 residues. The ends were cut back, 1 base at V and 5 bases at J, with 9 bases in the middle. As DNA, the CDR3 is TGTGCCTGGAGTGGGAGACTGAACGAGCAGTACTTC. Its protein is CAWSGRLNEQYF.

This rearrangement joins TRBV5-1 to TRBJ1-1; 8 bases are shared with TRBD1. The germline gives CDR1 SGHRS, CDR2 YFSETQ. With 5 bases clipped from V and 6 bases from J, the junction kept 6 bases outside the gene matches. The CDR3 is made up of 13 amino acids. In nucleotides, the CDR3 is TGCGCCAGCAGTCCAGGGGGCGACCCTGAAGCTTTCTTT. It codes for CASSPGGDPEAFF.

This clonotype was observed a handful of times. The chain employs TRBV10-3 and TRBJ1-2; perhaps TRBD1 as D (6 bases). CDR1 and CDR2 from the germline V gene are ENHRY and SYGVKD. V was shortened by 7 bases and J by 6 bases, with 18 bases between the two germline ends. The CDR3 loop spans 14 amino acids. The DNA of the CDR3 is TGTGCCATCACAAAGGGGGGCGGAATTGATGGCTACACCTTC. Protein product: CAITKGGGIDGYTF.

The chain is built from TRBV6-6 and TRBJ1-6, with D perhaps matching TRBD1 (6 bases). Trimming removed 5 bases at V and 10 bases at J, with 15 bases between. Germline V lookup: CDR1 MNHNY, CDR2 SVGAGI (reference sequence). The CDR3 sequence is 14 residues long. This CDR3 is CASSTTGLGSPLHF. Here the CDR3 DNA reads TGTGCCAGCAGTACAACAGGGTTAGGCTCACCCCTCCACTTT.

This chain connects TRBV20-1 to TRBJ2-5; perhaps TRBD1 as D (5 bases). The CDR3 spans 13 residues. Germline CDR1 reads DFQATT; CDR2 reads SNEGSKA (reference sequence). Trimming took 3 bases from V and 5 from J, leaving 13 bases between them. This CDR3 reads CSASPDSWETQYF. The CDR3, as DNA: TGCAGTGCTAGCCCAGACAGCTGGGAGACCCAGTACTTC.

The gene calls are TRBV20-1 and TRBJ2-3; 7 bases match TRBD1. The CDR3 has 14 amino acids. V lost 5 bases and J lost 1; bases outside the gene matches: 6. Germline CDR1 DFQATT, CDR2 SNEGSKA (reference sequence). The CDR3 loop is CSALGQSGTDTQYF. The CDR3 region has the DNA TGCAGTGCTTTGGGACAGTCCGGCACAGATACGCAGTATTTT.

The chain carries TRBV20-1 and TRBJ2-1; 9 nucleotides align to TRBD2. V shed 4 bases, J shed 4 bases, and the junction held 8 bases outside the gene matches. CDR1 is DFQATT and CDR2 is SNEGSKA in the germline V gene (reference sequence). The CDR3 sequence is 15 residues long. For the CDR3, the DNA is TGCAGTGCTACTACGACTAGCGGAGCTTACAATGAGCAGTTCTTC. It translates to CSATTTSGAYNEQFF.

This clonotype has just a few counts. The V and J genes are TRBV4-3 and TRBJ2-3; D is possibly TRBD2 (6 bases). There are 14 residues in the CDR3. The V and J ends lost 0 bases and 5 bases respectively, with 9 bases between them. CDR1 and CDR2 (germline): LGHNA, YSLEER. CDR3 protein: CASSQEGDLDTQYF. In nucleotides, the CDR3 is TGCGCCAGCAGCCAAGAAGGGGACTTAGATACGCAGTATTTT.

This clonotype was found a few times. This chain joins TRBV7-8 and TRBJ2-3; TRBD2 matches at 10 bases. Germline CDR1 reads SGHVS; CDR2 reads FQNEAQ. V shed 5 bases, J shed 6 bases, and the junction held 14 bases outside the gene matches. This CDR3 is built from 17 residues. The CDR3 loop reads CASSLGTVLAGSDTQYF. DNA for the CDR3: TGTGCCAGCAGCCTCGGGACAGTACTAGCGGGATCGGATACGCAGTATTTT.

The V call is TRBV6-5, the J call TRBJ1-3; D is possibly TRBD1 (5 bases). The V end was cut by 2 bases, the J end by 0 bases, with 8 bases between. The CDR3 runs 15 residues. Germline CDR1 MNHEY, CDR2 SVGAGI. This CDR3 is CASSYGAVSGNTIYF. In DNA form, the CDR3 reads TGTGCCAGCAGTTACGGGGCAGTCTCTGGAAACACCATATATTTT.

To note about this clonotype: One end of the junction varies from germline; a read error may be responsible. CDR3 in amino acids: CASSLARLDGANALTF. CDR3 in DNA: TGCGCCAGCAGCTTGGCACGACTAGACGGGGCCAACGCCCTGACTTTC. This chain links TRBV5-1 with TRBJ2-6; tentatively, D is TRBD2 (6 bases). Germline V CDR1 and CDR2: SGHRS, YFSETQ. The CDR3 covers 16 residues.

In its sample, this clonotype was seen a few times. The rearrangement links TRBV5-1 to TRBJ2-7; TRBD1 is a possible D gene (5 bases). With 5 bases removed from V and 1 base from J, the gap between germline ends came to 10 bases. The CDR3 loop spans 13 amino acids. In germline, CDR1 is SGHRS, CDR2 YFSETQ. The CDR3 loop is CASSSQVSYEQYF. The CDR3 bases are TGCGCCAGCAGTTCACAGGTGTCCTACGAGCAGTACTTC.

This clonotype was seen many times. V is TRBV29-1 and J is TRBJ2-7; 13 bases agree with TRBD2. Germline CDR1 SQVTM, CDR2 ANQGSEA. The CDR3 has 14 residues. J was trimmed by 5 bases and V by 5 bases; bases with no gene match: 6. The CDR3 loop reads CSVPGLAGAHEQYF. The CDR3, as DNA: TGCAGCGTTCCCGGACTAGCGGGAGCCCACGAGCAGTACTTC.

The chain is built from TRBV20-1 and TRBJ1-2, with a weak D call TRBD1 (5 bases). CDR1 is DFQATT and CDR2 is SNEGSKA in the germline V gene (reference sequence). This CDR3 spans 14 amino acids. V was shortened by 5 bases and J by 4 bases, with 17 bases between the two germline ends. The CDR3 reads CSALPDQRGYGYTF. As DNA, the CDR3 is TGCAGTGCTCTTCCGGACCAAAGGGGCTATGGCTACACCTTC.